This entry lists 9 T cell receptor beta chains sequenced from one sample in a study of T cell repertoires in cytomegalovirus infection. Via MiXCR, TCRdb re-called the reads, giving one row per CDR3 protein. Of 500,000 or so distinct CDR3 sequences in the sample, approximately 16% are singletons; the top ten hold about 24%. Sequenced sample: CD8+ T cells from PBMCs. These TCRs come from a human donor in good health (CMV status not recorded). Some clones in this sample may be carry-over from other donors' samples.

On this clonotype: Since a much larger clone is just one base distant, this may be a read error. The V gene is TRBV7-9, the J gene TRBJ2-4; D possibly corresponds to TRBD1 (6 bases). Germline values: CDR1 SEHNR, CDR2 FQNEAQ (reference sequence). CDR3 length: 15 amino acids. CDR3 sequence (DNA): TGTGCCAGCAGCTCAGGGGTAATCGCCAAAGACATTCAGTACTTC. Translating it yields CASSSGVIAKDIQYF.

This sequence joins TRBV15 and TRBJ2-7; weak D call: TRBD1 (6 bases). CDR1 and CDR2 (germline): LNHNV, YYDKDF (reference sequence). V was pared by 3 bases and J by 1 base, with 16 bases between. The CDR3 loop spans 16 amino acids. The CDR3 protein is CATSSPRTEGSYEQYF. The CDR3 bases are TGTGCCACCAGCAGCCCTCGGACAGAGGGATCCTACGAGCAGTACTTC.

The rearrangement uses TRBV5-1 and TRBJ2-1; 10 nucleotides match TRBD2. Germline V gene sequence: CDR1 SGHRS, CDR2 YFSETQ. CDR3 length: 16 amino acids. The ends lost 0 bases at V and 8 bases at J; junction bases unmatched: 8. The CDR3 coding sequence is TGCGCCAGCAGCTTGGTTCCGGGACTAGCGCGTGATGAGCAGTTCTTC. Translated: CASSLVPGLARDEQFF. Based on the CDR3 plus reference TRBV5-1 and TRBJ2-1, the full variable domain is KAGVTQTPRYLIKTRGQQVTLSCSPISGHRSVSWYQQTPGQGLQFLFEYFSETQRNKGNFPGRFSGRQFSNSRSEMNVSTLELGDSALYLCASSLVPGLARDEQFFGPGTRLTVL.

As to this clonotype: A read error may account for a junction end that differs from germline. The chain links TRBV7-2 to TRBJ1-2; TRBD1 is a possible D gene (6 bases). This CDR3 has 16 residues. CDR1 and CDR2 from the germline V gene are SGHTA and FQGNSA. CDR3 sequence: CASSFGPGHKGYGDTF. The CDR3 DNA is TGTGCCAGCAGCTTTGGGCCGGGACATAAAGGCTATGGCGACACCTTC.

This clonotype was counted only a few times. V and J are TRBV20-1 and TRBJ2-7; D may match TRBD1 or TRBD2 (5 bases each). The CDR3 has 14 residues. V lost 1 base and J 2 bases, leaving 12 bases between the germline ends. The germline V gene encodes CDR1 DFQATT and CDR2 SNEGSKA (reference sequence). DNA for the CDR3: TGCAGTGCTAGAGTCAGGGAGAGGACCTACGAGCAGTACTTC. This translates into CSARVRERTYEQYF.

This clonotype occurred many times. The chain couples TRBV7-3 to TRBJ2-2; 7 bases agree with TRBD2. The length of the CDR3 is 17 residues. V dropped 5 bases and J dropped 4; count of bases not matched to a gene: 13. CDR1 is SGHTA and CDR2 is FQGTGA in the germline V gene. The CDR3 region is CASSPDGRGGTTGELFF. Written as DNA, the CDR3 is TGTGCCAGCAGCCCGGATGGGCGGGGAGGGACCACCGGGGAGCTGTTTTTT.

This clonotype was detected only a few times. Its ends do not fully match the called genes, so a read error is possible. V usage is TRBV19 and J usage is TRBJ1-2, with 7 bases identical to TRBD1. Germline V lookup: CDR1 LNHDA, CDR2 SQIVND (reference sequence). This CDR3 is 15 amino acids long. The CDR3 DNA is TGTGCCAGTAGGAACGACAGGGAAGGACACTATGACTACACCTTC. Its protein is CASRNDREGHYDYTF.

This clonotype was found a few times. The chain combines TRBV12-5 with TRBJ1-4; no clear D gene. The germline V and J ends were trimmed by 2 bases and 0 bases, with 16 bases remaining between them. The CDR3 spans 18 residues. Germline lookup yields CDR1 LGHNT and CDR2 FRNRAP. CDR3 residues: CASGLLTNEHATNEKLFF. The CDR3 DNA sequence: TGTGCTAGTGGTTTGCTTACGAACGAACATGCAACTAATGAAAAACTGTTTTTT.

At least ten counts were recorded for this clonotype. J is TRBJ2-2 and V is TRBV7-2; perhaps TRBD1 as D (6 bases). Germline V gene sequence: CDR1 SGHTA, CDR2 FQGNSA. V lost 8 bases and J lost 7, with 20 bases in between. The CDR3 runs to 15 residues. In DNA, the CDR3 is TGTGCCAGCCCGAGGTTGCCAGGGGCAATCGGGGAGCTGTTTTTT. Translated: CASPRLPGAIGELFF.